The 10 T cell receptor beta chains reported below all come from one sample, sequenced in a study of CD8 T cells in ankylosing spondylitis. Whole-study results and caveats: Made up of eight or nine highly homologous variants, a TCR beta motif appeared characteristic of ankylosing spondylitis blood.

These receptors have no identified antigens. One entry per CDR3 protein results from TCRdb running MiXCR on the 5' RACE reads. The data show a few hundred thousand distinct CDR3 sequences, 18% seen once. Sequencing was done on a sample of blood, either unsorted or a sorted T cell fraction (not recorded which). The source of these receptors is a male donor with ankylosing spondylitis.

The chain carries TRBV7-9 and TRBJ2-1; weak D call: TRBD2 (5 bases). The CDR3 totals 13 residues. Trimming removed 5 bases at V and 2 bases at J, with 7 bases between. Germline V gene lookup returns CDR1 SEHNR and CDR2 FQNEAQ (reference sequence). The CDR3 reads CASSPEAYNEQFF. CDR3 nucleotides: TGTGCCAGCAGCCCGGAGGCCTACAATGAGCAGTTCTTC.

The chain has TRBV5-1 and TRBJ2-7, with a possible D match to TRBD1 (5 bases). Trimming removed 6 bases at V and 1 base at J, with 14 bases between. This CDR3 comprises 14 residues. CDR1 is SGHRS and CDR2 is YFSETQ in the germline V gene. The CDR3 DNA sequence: TGCGCCAGCACCGTAGACAGCTTTTCCTACGAGCAGTACTTC. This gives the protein CASTVDSFSYEQYF.

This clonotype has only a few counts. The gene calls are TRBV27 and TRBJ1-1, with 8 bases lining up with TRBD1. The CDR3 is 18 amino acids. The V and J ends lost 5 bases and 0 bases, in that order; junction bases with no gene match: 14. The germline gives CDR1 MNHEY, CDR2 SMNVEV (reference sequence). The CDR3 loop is CASSLDPTGEIMNTEAFF. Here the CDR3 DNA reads TGTGCCAGCAGTCTAGATCCGACAGGGGAAATCATGAACACTGAAGCTTTCTTT.

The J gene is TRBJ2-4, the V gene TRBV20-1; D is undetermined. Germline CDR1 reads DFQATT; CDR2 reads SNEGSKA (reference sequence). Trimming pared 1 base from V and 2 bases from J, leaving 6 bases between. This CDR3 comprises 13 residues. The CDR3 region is CSARVPSKNIQYF. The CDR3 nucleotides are TGCAGTGCTAGAGTTCCTTCCAAAAACATTCAGTACTTC.

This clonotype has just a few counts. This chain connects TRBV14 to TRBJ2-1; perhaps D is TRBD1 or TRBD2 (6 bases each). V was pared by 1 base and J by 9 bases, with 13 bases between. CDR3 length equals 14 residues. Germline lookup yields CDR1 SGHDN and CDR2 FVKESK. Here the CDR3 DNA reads TGTGCCAGCAGCCAAGGACTAGGGGGGAGTGAGCAGTTCTTC. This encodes CASSQGLGGSEQFF.

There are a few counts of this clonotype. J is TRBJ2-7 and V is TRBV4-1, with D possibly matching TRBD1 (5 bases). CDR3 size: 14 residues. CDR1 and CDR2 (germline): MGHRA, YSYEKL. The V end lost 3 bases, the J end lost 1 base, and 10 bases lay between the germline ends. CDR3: CASSHVGASYEQYF. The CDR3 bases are TGCGCCAGCAGCCATGTAGGGGCTTCCTACGAGCAGTACTTC.

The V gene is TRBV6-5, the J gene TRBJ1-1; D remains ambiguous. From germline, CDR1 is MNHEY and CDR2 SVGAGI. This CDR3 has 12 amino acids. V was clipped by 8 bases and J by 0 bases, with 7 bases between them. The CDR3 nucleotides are TGTGCCAGCTCTCGAGTGAACACTGAAGCTTTCTTT. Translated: CASSRVNTEAFF.

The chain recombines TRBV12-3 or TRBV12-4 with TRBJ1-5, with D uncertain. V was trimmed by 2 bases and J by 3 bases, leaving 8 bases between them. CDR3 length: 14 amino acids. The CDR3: CASSLSRYNQPQHF. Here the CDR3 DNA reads TGTGCCAGCAGTTTAAGCCGGTACAATCAGCCCCAGCATTTT.

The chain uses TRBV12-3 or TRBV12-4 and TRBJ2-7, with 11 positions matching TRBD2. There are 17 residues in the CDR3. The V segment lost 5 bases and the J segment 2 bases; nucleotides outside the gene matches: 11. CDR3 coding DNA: TGTGCCAGCAGTCCCCCGGGGGGACTAGCGGAGACCTACGAGCAGTACTTC. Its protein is CASSPPGGLAETYEQYF.

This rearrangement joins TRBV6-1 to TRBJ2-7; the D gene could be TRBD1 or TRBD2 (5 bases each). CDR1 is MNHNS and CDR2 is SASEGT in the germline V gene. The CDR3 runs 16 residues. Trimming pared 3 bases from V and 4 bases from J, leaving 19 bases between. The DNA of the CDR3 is TGTGCCAGCAGTGAGACGACAGCGGCCGTTTTTTACGAGCAGTACTTC. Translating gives CASSETTAAVFYEQYF.